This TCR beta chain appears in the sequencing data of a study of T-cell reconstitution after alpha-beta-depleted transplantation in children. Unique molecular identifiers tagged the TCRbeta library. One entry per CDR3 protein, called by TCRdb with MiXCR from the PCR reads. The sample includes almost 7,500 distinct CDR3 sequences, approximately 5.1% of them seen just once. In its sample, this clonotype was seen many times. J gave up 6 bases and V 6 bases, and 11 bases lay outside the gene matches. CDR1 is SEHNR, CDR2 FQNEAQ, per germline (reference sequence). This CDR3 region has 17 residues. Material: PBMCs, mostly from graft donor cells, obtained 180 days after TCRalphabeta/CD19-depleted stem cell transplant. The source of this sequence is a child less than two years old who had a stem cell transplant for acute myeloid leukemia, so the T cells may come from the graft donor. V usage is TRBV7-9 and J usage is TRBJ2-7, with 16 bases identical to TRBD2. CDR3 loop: CASRDGTSGRARGEQYF. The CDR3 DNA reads TGTGCCAGCAGGGACGGGACTAGCGGGAGGGCCAGGGGCGAGCAGTACTTC.